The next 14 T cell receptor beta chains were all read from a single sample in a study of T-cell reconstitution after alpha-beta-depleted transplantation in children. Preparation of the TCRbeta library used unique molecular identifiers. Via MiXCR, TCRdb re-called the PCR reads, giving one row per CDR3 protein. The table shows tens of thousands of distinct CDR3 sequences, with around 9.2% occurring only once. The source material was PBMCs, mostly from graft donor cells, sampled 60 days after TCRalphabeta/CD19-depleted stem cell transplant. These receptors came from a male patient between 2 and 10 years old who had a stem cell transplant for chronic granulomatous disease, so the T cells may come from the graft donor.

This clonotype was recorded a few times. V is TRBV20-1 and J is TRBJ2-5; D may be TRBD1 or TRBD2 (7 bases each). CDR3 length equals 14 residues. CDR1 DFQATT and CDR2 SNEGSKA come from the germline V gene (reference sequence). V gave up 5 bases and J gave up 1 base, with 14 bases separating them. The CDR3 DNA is TGCAGTGCTGGAGCGGGACAGATCCAAGAGACCCAGTACTTC. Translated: CSAGAGQIQETQYF.

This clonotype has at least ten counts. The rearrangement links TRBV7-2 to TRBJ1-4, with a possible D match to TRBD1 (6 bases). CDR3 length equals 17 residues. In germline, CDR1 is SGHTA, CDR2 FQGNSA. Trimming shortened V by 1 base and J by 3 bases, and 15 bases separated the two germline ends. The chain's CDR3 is CASSLVPHRASNEKLFF. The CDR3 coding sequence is TGTGCCAGCAGCTTAGTCCCCCACAGGGCTTCTAATGAAAAACTGTTTTTT.

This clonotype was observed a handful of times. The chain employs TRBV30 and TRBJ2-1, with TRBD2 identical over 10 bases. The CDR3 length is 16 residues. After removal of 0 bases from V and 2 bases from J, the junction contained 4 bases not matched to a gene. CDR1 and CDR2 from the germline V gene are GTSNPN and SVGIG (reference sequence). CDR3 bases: TGTGCCTGGAGTGTACCCAGCGGGAGGGCCTACAATGAGCAGTTCTTC. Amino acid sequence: CAWSVPSGRAYNEQFF.

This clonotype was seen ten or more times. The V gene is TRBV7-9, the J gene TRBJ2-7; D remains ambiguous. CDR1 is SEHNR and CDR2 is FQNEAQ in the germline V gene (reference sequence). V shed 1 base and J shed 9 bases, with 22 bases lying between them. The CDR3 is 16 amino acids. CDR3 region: CASSLEGSLLSTGQYF. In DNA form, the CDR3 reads TGTGCCAGCAGCTTAGAGGGTTCGCTTCTGTCTACGGGGCAGTACTTC.

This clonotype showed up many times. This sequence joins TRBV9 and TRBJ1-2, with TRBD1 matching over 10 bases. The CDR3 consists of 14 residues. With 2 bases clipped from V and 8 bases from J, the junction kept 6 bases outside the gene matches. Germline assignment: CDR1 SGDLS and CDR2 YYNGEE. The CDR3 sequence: CASSVTGGAGGYTF. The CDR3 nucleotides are TGTGCCAGCAGCGTGACAGGGGGCGCGGGGGGCTACACCTTC.

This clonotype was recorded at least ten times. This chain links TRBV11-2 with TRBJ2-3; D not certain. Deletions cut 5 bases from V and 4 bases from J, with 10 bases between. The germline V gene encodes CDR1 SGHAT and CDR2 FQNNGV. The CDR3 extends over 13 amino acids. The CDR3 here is CASSPILSDTQYF. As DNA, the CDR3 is TGTGCCAGCAGCCCCATATTATCAGATACGCAGTATTTT.

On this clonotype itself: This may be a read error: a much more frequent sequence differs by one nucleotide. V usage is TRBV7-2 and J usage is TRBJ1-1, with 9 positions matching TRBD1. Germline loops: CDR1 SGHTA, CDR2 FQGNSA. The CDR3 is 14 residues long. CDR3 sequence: CVSFTGGAHTEAFF. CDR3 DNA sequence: TGTGTCAGCTTTACAGGGGGCGCCCACACTGAAGCTTTCTTT.

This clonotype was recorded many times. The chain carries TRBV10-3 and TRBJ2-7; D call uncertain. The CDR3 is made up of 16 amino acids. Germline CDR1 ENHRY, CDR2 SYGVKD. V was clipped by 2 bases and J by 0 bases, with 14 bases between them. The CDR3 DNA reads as TGTGCCATCAGTGAGACCCTTGGCTTCCACTCCTACGAGCAGTACTTC. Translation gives CAISETLGFHSYEQYF.

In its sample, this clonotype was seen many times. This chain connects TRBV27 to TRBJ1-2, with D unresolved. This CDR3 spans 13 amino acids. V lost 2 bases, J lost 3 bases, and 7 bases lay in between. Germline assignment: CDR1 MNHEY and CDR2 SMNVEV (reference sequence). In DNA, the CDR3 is TGTGCCAGCAGTTTACAAGGGTACTATGGCTACACCTTC. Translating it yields CASSLQGYYGYTF.

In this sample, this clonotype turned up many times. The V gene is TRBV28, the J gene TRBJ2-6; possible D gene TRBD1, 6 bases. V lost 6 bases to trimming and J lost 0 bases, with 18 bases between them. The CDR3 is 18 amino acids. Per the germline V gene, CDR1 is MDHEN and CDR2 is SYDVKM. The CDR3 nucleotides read TGTGCCAGCAGCCGCCCGACAGGAGAGTCCTCTGGGGCCAACGTCCTGACTTTC. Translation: CASSRPTGESSGANVLTF. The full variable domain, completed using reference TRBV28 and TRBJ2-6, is DVKVTQSSRYLVKRTGEKVFLECVQDMDHENMFWYRQDPGLGLRLIYFSYDVKMKEKGDIPEGYSVSREKKERFSLILESASTNQTSMYLCASSRPTGESSGANVLTFGAGSRLTVL.

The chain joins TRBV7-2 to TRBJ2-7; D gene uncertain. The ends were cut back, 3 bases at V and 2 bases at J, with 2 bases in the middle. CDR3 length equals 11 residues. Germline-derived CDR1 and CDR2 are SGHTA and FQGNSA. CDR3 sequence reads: CASSFTYEQYF. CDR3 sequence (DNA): TGTGCCAGCAGCTTCACCTACGAGCAGTACTTC.

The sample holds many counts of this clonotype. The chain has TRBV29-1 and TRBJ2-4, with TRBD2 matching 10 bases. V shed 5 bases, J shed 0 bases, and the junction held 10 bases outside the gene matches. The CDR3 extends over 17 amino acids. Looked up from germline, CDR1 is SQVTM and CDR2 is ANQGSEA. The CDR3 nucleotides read TGCAGCGTTTACACTAGCGGGGACTGGCTAGCCAAAAACATTCAGTACTTC. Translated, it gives CSVYTSGDWLAKNIQYF.

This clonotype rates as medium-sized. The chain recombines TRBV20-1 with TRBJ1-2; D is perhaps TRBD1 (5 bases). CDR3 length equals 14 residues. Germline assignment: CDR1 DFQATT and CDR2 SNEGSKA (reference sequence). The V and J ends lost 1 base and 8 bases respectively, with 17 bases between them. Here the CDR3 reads CSARVGHGGPGYTF. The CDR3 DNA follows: TGCAGTGCTAGAGTTGGACATGGGGGTCCGGGCTACACCTTC.

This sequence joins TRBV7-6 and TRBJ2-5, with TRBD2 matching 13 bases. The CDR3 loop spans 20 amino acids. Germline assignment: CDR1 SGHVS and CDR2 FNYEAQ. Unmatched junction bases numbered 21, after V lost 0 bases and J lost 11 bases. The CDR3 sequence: CASSLAGETSGRIRQEIQYF. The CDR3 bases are TGTGCCAGCAGCTTAGCGGGGGAGACTAGCGGGAGGATTAGGCAAGAGATACAGTACTTC.